These T cell receptor beta chains were read from a single sample in a study of T cells in Graves' hyperthyroidism and ophthalmopathy. TCRdb re-derived calls from the multiplex PCR reads in MiXCR, one entry per CDR3 protein. The sample records some 720,000 distinct CDR3 sequences, around 15% being singletons. The specimen sequenced was blood. The receptors shown here come from a man between 18 and 29 years old with Graves' hyperthyroidism. CDR3s include the opening cysteine and the closing phenylalanine or tryptophan. A D gene is named only where the DNA matches it firmly. Where a row states a size, it is once, few, many or the class of an expanded clone; other rows omit it.

v_call: TRBV10-3; d_call: TRBD1; j_call: TRBJ2-7; clone_size: few; cdr3_aa: CAISGTGREQYF; cdr3_nt: TGTGCCATCAGCGGGACAGGGCGCGAGCAGTACTTC
v_call: TRBV20-1; d_call: NA; j_call: TRBJ2-7; clone_size: NA; cdr3_aa: CSARDPLGSYEQYF; cdr3_nt: TGCAGTGCTAGAGACCCGCTGGGCTCCTACGAGCAGTACTTC
v_call: TRBV5-1; d_call: NA; j_call: TRBJ2-1; clone_size: NA; cdr3_aa: CASTLQMIWDEQFF; cdr3_nt: TGCGCCAGTACCTTACAAATGATTTGGGATGAGCAGTTCTTC
v_call: TRBV19; d_call: NA; j_call: TRBJ2-1; clone_size: few; cdr3_aa: CASRASLYNEQFF; cdr3_nt: TGTGCCAGTAGGGCTAGCCTCTACAATGAGCAGTTCTTC
v_call: TRBV12-3/TRBV12-4; d_call: TRBD2; j_call: TRBJ2-7; clone_size: NA; cdr3_aa: CASSGGLAGNYEQYF; cdr3_nt: TGTGCCAGCAGTGGCGGACTAGCGGGCAACTACGAGCAGTACTTC
v_call: TRBV12-3/TRBV12-4; d_call: NA; j_call: TRBJ2-5; clone_size: many; cdr3_aa: CASSFEKLGKETQYF; cdr3_nt: TGTGCCAGCAGTTTCGAGAAATTGGGTAAAGAGACCCAGTACTTC
v_call: TRBV28; d_call: TRBD1; j_call: TRBJ2-4; clone_size: NA; cdr3_aa: CASSFLTGILAKNIQYF; cdr3_nt: TGTGCCAGCAGTTTTTTGACAGGGATCCTAGCCAAAAACATTCAGTACTTC
v_call: TRBV6-1; d_call: TRBD1; j_call: TRBJ1-2; clone_size: NA; cdr3_aa: CASSKDRGGYGYTF; cdr3_nt: TGTGCCAGCAGTAAGGACAGGGGGGGCTATGGCTACACCTTC
v_call: TRBV7-8; d_call: TRBD1; j_call: TRBJ1-4; clone_size: NA; cdr3_aa: CASSSGQGIEKLFF; cdr3_nt: TGTGCCAGCAGCAGCGGACAGGGGATTGAAAAACTGTTTTTT
v_call: TRBV5-8; d_call: NA; j_call: TRBJ2-1; clone_size: many; cdr3_aa: CATSGASHNEQFF; cdr3_nt: TGTGCCACCTCCGGAGCCTCCCACAATGAGCAGTTCTTC
v_call: TRBV12-5; d_call: NA; j_call: TRBJ2-1; clone_size: few; cdr3_aa: CASGPSRSPSGFDEQFF; cdr3_nt: TGTGCTAGTGGTCCGTCCCGATCCCCCAGCGGGTTCGATGAGCAGTTCTTC
v_call: TRBV27; d_call: NA; j_call: TRBJ2-6; clone_size: NA; cdr3_aa: CASSPRSGRVSGANVLTF; cdr3_nt: TGTGCCAGCAGTCCTCGGTCCGGCCGAGTCTCTGGGGCCAACGTCCTGACTTTC
v_call: TRBV24-1; d_call: TRBD1; j_call: TRBJ2-1; clone_size: few; cdr3_aa: CATSGAGTGDNEQFF; cdr3_nt: TGTGCCACCAGTGGAGCCGGGACAGGGGACAATGAGCAGTTCTTC
v_call: TRBV6-2/TRBV6-3; d_call: NA; j_call: TRBJ2-1; clone_size: NA; cdr3_aa: CASSPDSGRKQFF; cdr3_nt: TGTGCCAGCAGTCCAGACTCGGGTCGGAAGCAGTTCTTC
v_call: TRBV5-6; d_call: NA; j_call: TRBJ2-3; clone_size: NA; cdr3_aa: CASSPSGTLTQYF; cdr3_nt: TGTGCCAGCAGCCCGTCGGGGACCCTTACGCAGTATTTT
v_call: TRBV28; d_call: NA; j_call: TRBJ1-1; clone_size: NA; cdr3_aa: CASSGEGLPRGTEAFF; cdr3_nt: TGTGCCAGCAGTGGAGAGGGCCTTCCGAGGGGCACTGAAGCTTTCTTT
v_call: TRBV7-9; d_call: TRBD2; j_call: TRBJ2-3; clone_size: NA; cdr3_aa: CASSHGTISTDTQYF; cdr3_nt: TGTGCCAGCAGCCACGGGACTATATCCACAGATACGCAGTATTTT
v_call: TRBV6-1; d_call: NA; j_call: TRBJ2-2; clone_size: few; cdr3_aa: CASSSQGGAGTGELFF; cdr3_nt: TGTGCCAGCAGTTCCCAAGGGGGGGCGGGCACCGGGGAGCTGTTTTTT
v_call: TRBV11-2; d_call: TRBD1; j_call: TRBJ1-2; clone_size: NA; cdr3_aa: CASSLDRGREGYTF; cdr3_nt: TGTGCCAGCAGCCTGGACAGGGGGCGCGAGGGCTACACCTTC
v_call: TRBV12-3/TRBV12-4; d_call: NA; j_call: TRBJ1-1; clone_size: many; cdr3_aa: CASRGTPNTEAFF; cdr3_nt: TGTGCCAGCAGGGGTACCCCAAACACTGAAGCTTTCTTT
v_call: TRBV11-3; d_call: NA; j_call: TRBJ2-2; clone_size: few; cdr3_aa: CASSTVQGGTGELFF; cdr3_nt: TGTGCCAGCAGCACCGTACAGGGAGGCACCGGGGAGCTGTTTTTT
v_call: TRBV7-8; d_call: NA; j_call: TRBJ2-1; clone_size: many; cdr3_aa: CASSLATLNEQFF; cdr3_nt: TGTGCCAGCAGCTTAGCGACCCTCAATGAGCAGTTCTTC
v_call: TRBV2; d_call: NA; j_call: TRBJ1-2; clone_size: many; cdr3_aa: CASRWDGYGYTF; cdr3_nt: TGTGCCAGCAGATGGGACGGCTATGGCTACACCTTC
v_call: TRBV13; d_call: TRBD1; j_call: TRBJ1-2; clone_size: NA; cdr3_aa: CASSSEARDRERNGYTF; cdr3_nt: TGTGCCAGCAGCTCCGAAGCCCGGGACAGGGAGAGGAATGGCTACACCTTC
v_call: TRBV28; d_call: TRBD2; j_call: TRBJ2-2; clone_size: many; cdr3_aa: CASRGRGGHGELFF; cdr3_nt: TGTGCCAGCAGAGGTCGGGGAGGGCACGGGGAGCTGTTTTTT
v_call: TRBV7-8; d_call: NA; j_call: TRBJ1-5; clone_size: NA; cdr3_aa: CASSIGPRTDQPQHF; cdr3_nt: TGTGCCAGCAGCATCGGGCCCCGGACGGATCAGCCCCAGCATTTT
v_call: TRBV5-6; d_call: TRBD2; j_call: TRBJ2-5; clone_size: NA; cdr3_aa: CASDRSGRAAGETQYF; cdr3_nt: TGTGCCAGCGACCGGAGCGGGAGGGCGGCTGGGGAGACCCAGTACTTC
v_call: TRBV20-1; d_call: TRBD1; j_call: TRBJ2-5; clone_size: many; cdr3_aa: CSARGSDRAETQYF; cdr3_nt: TGCAGTGCTAGAGGATCGGACAGGGCAGAGACCCAGTACTTC
v_call: TRBV30; d_call: TRBD1; j_call: TRBJ1-1; clone_size: many; cdr3_aa: CAWTLRTGDTEAFF; cdr3_nt: TGTGCCTGGACACTTCGGACAGGGGACACTGAAGCTTTCTTT
v_call: TRBV6-1; d_call: NA; j_call: TRBJ1-1; clone_size: NA; cdr3_aa: CASSSAGARKGEAFF; cdr3_nt: TGTGCCAGCAGTTCAGCCGGGGCGCGAAAGGGTGAAGCTTTCTTT
v_call: TRBV12-3/TRBV12-4; d_call: NA; j_call: TRBJ2-7; clone_size: NA; cdr3_aa: CASSFFGSYEQYF; cdr3_nt: TGTGCCAGCAGTTTTTTTGGCAGCTACGAGCAGTACTTC
v_call: TRBV12-3/TRBV12-4; d_call: TRBD1; j_call: TRBJ1-5; clone_size: many; cdr3_aa: CASSRGQGHQPQHF; cdr3_nt: TGTGCCAGCAGTCGTGGACAGGGCCATCAGCCCCAGCATTTT
v_call: TRBV6-9; d_call: NA; j_call: TRBJ2-1; clone_size: NA; cdr3_aa: CASSYGTHYNEQFF; cdr3_nt: TGTGCCAGCAGTTACGGGACTCACTACAATGAGCAGTTCTTC
v_call: TRBV7-2; d_call: NA; j_call: TRBJ2-1; clone_size: few; cdr3_aa: CASSASLLGSYNEQFF; cdr3_nt: TGTGCCAGCAGCGCAAGCCTTTTGGGCTCCTACAATGAGCAGTTCTTC